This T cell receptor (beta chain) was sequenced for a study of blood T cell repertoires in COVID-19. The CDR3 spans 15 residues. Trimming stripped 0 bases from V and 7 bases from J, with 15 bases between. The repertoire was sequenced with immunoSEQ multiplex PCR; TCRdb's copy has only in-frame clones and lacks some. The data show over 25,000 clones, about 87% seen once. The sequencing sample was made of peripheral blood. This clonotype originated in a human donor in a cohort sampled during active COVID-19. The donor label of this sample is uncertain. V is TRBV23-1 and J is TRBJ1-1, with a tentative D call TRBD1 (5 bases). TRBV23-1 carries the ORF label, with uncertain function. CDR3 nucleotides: TGCGCCAGCAGTCAATCTAGGGGTGGGCGGGGTGAAGCTTTCTTT. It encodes CASSQSRGGRGEAFF.